The present entry profiles one T cell receptor beta chain with its context. With random hexamers, roughly 0.5 to 1 ug RNA was reverse transcribed. From the immunoSEQ multiplex PCR reads, TCRdb called clonotypes with MiXCR, one entry per CDR3 protein. The table shows about 180,000 distinct CDR3 sequences, with about 95% occurring only once. The entry originates in a study of CD8 T cells in Susac syndrome. The CDR3 is made up of 12 amino acids. CDR1 and CDR2 (germline): MDHEN, SYDVKM. Trimming cost V 6 bases and J 5 bases, with 10 bases left between them. This sequence was found in a human donor with multiple sclerosis. The source material was CD8+ T cells from PBMCs. This sequence joins TRBV28 and TRBJ2-5; D unclear. Written as DNA, the CDR3 is TGTGCCAGCAGGGGAATCGCGGAGACCCAGTACTTC. Its protein is CASRGIAETQYF.